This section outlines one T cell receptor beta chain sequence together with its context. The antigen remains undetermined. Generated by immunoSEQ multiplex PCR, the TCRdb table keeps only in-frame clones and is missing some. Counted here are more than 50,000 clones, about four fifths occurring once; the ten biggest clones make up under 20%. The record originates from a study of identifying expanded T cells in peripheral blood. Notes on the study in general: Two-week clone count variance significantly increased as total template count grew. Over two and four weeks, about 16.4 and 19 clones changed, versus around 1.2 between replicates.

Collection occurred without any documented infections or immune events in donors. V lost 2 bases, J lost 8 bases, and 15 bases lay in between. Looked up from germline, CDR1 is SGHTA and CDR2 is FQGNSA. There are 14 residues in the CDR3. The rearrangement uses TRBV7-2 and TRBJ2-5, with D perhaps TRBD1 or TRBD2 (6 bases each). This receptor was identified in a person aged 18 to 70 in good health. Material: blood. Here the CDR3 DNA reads TGTGCCAGCAGCTTAAGGCCGGGGGCTCAAACCCAGTACTTC. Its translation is CASSLRPGAQTQYF.